This T cell receptor beta chain came from a study of CD8 T cells in ankylosing spondylitis. This CDR3 has 14 residues. The germline V and J ends were trimmed by 4 bases and 2 bases, with 13 bases remaining between them. Germline V gene data show CDR1 as SGDLS and CDR2 as YYNGEE. Whole-study results and caveats: Disease-linked clones were found to be CD8+ and relatively rare in peripheral blood. Disease-linked clones reportedly showed significant enrichment in matched ankylosing spondylitis synovial fluid. Ankylosing spondylitis blood appeared to be characterized by a TCR beta motif of about 8 highly homologous variants.

Each TCR beta library was made by quantitative 5'-RACE that incorporated molecular barcodes. TCRdb used MiXCR to reprocess the 5' RACE reads, holding one entry per CDR3 protein. Of approximately 150,000 distinct CDR3 sequences in the sample, under 20% are singletons; the top ten hold 30% to 35%. This clonotype occurred many times. The antigen remains undetermined. Input material: blood, either unsorted or a sorted T cell fraction (not recorded which). The chain combines TRBV9 with TRBJ2-7; unclear D gene. The clonotype comes from a male donor with ankylosing spondylitis. For the CDR3, the DNA is TGTGCCAGCAGCCCCACAATGGCTACCTACGAGCAGTACTTC. Amino acids: CASSPTMATYEQYF.